This TCR beta chain was documented in a study of blood T cells in healthy people across ages. The germline V gene encodes CDR1 SEHNR and CDR2 FQNEAQ (reference sequence). The CDR3 contains 17 residues. V shed 2 bases, J shed 3 bases, and the junction held 10 bases outside the gene matches. Combining a sample-barcoded 5' primer with a J-beta primer mix, a second PCR ran for 7 to 11 cycles. MiXCR, applied by TCRdb to the 5' RACE reads, yields one record per CDR3 protein. The table has 630,000 or so distinct CDR3 sequences, about 30% seen once. This rearrangement joins TRBV7-9 to TRBJ2-1; 7 bases agree with TRBD1. The specimen sequenced was blood. This TCR came from a woman of 80 years or more in good health. CDR3 residues: CASSLTTGNAYYNEQFF. CDR3 DNA: TGTGCCAGCAGCTTAACGACAGGGAATGCCTACTACAATGAGCAGTTCTTC. Drawing the rest from reference TRBV7-9 and TRBJ2-1, the complete variable domain is DTGVSQNPRHKITKRGQNVTFRCDPISEHNRLYWYRQTLGQGPEFLTYFQNEAQLEKSRLLSDRFSAERPKGSFSTLEIQRTEQGDSAMYLCASSLTTGNAYYNEQFFGPGTRLTVL.